This T cell receptor beta chain is drawn from a study of cytomegalovirus exposure and HLA in healthy donors. Study-level points and caveats: As a later analysis revealed, most CMV-associated TCR beta chains appeared HLA-restricted. In a later analysis, at a false discovery rate of 0.05, fewer than 20,000 TCR beta sequences matched HLA alleles. Through in vitro validation, a few CMV-associated chains were shown to be specific for CMV antigens. Previous analysis showed most TCR beta V segments were productive about 87% or about 30% of the time.

Amplification used 60 Vbeta primers and 13 Jbeta primers. The data were produced by immunoSEQ multiplex PCR, yet TCRdb's version contains in-frame clones alone and is incomplete. In the table there are some 130,000 clones, 80% to 85% of which are singletons. A note on this clone: The target antigen is unknown.

The CDR3 sequence is 14 residues long. Germline V gene data show CDR1 as LNHNV and CDR2 as YYDKDF (reference sequence). The V end was cut by 0 bases, the J end by 4 bases, with 10 bases between. The J gene is TRBJ2-7, the V gene TRBV15; D is unresolved. The sequence was obtained from a woman aged 50 to 60 in good health and CMV-seropositive. Sequenced sample: PBMCs. As DNA, the CDR3 is TGTGCCACCAGCAGAGAGGCAGGCGAGTACGAGCAGTACTTC. It is translated as CATSREAGEYEQYF. Complete variable domain (other parts from reference TRBV15 and TRBJ2-7): DAMVIQNPRYQVTQFGKPVTLSCSQTLNHNVMYWYQQKSSQAPKLLFHYYDKDFNNEADTPDNFQSRRPNTSFCFLDIRSPGLGDTAMYLCATSREAGEYEQYFGPGTRLTVT.